This record concerns one T cell receptor (beta chain) sequence. Antigen unknown. This sample is drawn from a study of T cell responses to AZD1222 COVID-19 vaccine. Libraries were prepared by immunoSEQ multiplex PCR; TCRdb keeps only in-frame clonotypes and omits some of them. Found here are over 150,000 clones, roughly 93% of them singletons; the top ten hold about 1%. The CDR3 runs to 14 residues. The V and J ends lost 6 bases and 1 base, in that order; junction bases with no gene match: 0. The germline V gene has CDR1 ENHRY and CDR2 SYGVKD. Points from the study as a whole: Samples come after the peak T cell response, not at day 14.

The chain joins TRBV10-3 to TRBJ2-1; 10 positions agree with TRBD1. The receptor comes from an adult who received the MenACWY meningococcal vaccine as a control. The sequencing here drew on peripheral blood, taken 28 days after the second dose of the MenACWY control vaccine. The CDR3 here is CAIRGQGSYNEQFF. In nucleotides, the CDR3 is TGTGCCATCAGGGGACAGGGGTCCTACAATGAGCAGTTCTTC.